The rows below give T cell receptor beta chains drawn from one sample of a study of shared clonotypes between healthy human individuals. Sequencing was performed with immunoSEQ multiplex PCR; in TCRdb, only in-frame clones are kept and a portion is missing. This sample has approximately 640,000 clones, with about three quarters found just once. The source material was memory CD4+ T cells sorted from blood. Receptors were obtained from a woman under 40 in good health. CDR3s include the opening cysteine and the closing phenylalanine or tryptophan. The order of the fields is V gene, CDR3 protein.

TRBV6-1 CASRETVFSGNTIYF
TRBV4-1 CASSQVAILAGVNEQFF
TRBV15 CATSISVNTEAFF
TRBV18 CASSPPSASGRSKYF
TRBV19 CASLLTGGYTEAFF
TRBV6-5 CASSSDREPYQPQHF
TRBV12-5 CASGWAGYNEQFF
TRBV5-8 CASRQRRGGVTEAFF
TRBV10-3 CAISGGERRRYTF
TRBV20-1 CSARGPKQFF
TRBV14 CASSQDPTGRREKLFF
TRBV9 CASSVSAEGNTIYF
TRBV18 CASSPLEGYSGNTIYF
TRBV5-4 CASSLDETQYF
TRBV11-2 CASSRTSGSATDTQYF
TRBV19 CASSILDREGEQYF
TRBV29-1 CSVRRGFEQYF
TRBV7-6 CASSLGSGRGETQYF
TRBV7-2 CASSPTGGYNEQFF
TRBV14 CASSPVSASAFYEQYF
TRBV11-2 CASSLVPLGGEHF
TRBV11-2 CASSPWGSMLTGELFF
TRBV30 CAWSGGQGGLYEQYF
TRBV10-3 CAITGTGANEQFF
TRBV7-2 CASSPGTSGMARYF
TRBV29-1 CSAKMTSSGADTQYF
TRBV7-9 CASSLGGVRETQYF
TRBV2 CASRAQNIQYF
TRBV5-6 CASSVYPGGDTQYF
TRBV5-1 CASSLASDAGETQYF
TRBV19 CASRTQRNTEAFF
TRBV5-1 CASSQQSSGYNEQFF
TRBV19 CASTATGADTQYF
TRBV6-6 CASSPGQGLSYEQYF